This TCR beta chain was recorded in a study of patients and donors after allogeneic stem cell transplantation. TCRdb redid the calling of the RT-PCR reads with MiXCR, one entry per CDR3 protein. Here the sample spans 84,000 or so distinct CDR3 sequences, 48% being singletons. V was cut by 0 bases and J by 8 bases, with 8 bases left in between. Germline V CDR1 and CDR2: SGHRS, YFSETQ. CDR3 size: 12 residues. The sample taken for sequencing was blood, either unsorted or a sorted T cell fraction (not recorded which). The J gene is TRBJ1-2, the V gene TRBV5-1; D remains ambiguous. The clonotype originates from a human donor who was either an allogeneic HSCT recipient or a stem cell or donor lymphocyte infusion donor (not recorded which). It is not recorded whose cells these are; they may come from a transplant donor. The chain's CDR3 is CASSLAIEGYTF. The CDR3 nucleotides read TGCGCCAGCAGCTTGGCCATTGAAGGCTACACCTTC. The full variable domain, rest sourced from reference TRBV5-1 and TRBJ1-2, is KAGVTQTPRYLIKTRGQQVTLSCSPISGHRSVSWYQQTPGQGLQFLFEYFSETQRNKGNFPGRFSGRQFSNSRSEMNVSTLELGDSALYLCASSLAIEGYTFGSGTRLTVV.